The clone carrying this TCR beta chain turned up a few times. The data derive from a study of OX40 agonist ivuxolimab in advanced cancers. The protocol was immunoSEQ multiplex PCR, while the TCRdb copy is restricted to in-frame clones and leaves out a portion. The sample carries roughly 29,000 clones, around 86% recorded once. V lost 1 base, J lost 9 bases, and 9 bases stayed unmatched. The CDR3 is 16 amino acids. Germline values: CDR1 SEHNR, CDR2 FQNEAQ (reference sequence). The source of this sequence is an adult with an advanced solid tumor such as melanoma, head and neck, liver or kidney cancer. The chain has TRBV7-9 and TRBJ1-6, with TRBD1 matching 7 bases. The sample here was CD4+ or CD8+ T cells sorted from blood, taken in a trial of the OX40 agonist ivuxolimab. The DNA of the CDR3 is TGTGCCAGCAGCTTAGGGGATACAGGGGCGGGTTCACCCCTCCACTTT. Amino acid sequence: CASSLGDTGAGSPLHF.